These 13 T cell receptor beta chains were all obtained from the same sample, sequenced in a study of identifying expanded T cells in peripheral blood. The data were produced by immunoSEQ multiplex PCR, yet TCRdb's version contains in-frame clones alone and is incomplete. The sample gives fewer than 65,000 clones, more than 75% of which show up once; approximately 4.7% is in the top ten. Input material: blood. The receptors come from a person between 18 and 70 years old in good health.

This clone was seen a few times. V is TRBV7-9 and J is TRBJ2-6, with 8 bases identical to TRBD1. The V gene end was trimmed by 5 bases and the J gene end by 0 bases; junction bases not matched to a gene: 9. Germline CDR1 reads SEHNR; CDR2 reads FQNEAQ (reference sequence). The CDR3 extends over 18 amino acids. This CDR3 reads CASSPRTGISSGANVLTF. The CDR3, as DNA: TGTGCCAGCAGCCCAAGGACAGGGATCAGCTCTGGGGCCAACGTCCTGACTTTC.

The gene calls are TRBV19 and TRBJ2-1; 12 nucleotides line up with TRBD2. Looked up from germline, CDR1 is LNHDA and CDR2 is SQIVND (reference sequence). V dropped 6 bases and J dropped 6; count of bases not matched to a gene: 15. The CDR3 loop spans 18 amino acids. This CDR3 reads CASRRTGHGLAGLNEQFF. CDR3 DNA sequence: TGTGCCAGTAGACGGACAGGGCATGGACTAGCGGGACTCAATGAGCAGTTCTTC. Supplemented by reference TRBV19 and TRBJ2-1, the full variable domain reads DGGITQSPKYLFRKEGQNVTLSCEQNLNHDAMYWYRQDPGQGLRLIYYSQIVNDFQKGDIAEGYSVSREKKESFPLTVTSAQKNPTAFYLCASRRTGHGLAGLNEQFFGPGTRLTVL.

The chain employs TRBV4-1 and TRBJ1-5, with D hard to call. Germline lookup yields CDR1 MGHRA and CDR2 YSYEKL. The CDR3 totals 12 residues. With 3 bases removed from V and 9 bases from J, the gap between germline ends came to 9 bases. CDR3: CASSHPLGPQHF. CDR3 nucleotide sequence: TGCGCCAGCAGCCATCCCTTAGGGCCCCAGCATTTT.

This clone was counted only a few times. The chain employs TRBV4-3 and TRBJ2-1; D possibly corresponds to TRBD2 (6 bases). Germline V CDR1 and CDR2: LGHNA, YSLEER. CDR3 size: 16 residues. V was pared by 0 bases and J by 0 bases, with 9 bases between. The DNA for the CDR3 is TGCGCCAGCAGCCAAGACCCAGCGGGCTCCTACAATGAGCAGTTCTTC. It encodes CASSQDPAGSYNEQFF.

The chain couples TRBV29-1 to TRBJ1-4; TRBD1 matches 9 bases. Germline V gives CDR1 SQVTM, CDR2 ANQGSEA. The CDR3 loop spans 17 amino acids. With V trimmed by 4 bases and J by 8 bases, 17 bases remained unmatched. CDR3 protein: CSVVLLDSGDRDEKLFF. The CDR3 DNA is TGCAGCGTTGTACTGCTGGATTCTGGGGACAGGGACGAAAAACTGTTTTTT.

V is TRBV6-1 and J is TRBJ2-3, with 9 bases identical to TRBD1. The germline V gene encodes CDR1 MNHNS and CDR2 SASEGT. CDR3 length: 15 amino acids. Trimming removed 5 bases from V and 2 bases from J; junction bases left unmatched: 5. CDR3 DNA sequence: TGTGCCAGCAGTTCGGGACAGGGACACACAGATACGCAGTATTTT. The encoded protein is CASSSGQGHTDTQYF.

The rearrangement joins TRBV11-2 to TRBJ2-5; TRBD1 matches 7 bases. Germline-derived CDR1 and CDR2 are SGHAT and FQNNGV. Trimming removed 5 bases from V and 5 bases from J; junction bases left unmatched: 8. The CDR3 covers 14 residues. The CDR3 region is CASSTHRGAETQYF. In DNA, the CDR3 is TGTGCCAGCAGCACCCACAGGGGTGCGGAGACCCAGTACTTC.

The chain's CDR3 is CASSEGGRKYEQYF. DNA for the CDR3: TGTGCCAGCAGTGAAGGGGGACGGAAATACGAGCAGTACTTC. The gene calls are TRBV25-1 and TRBJ2-7; the D call may be TRBD1 or TRBD2 (5 bases each). CDR3 length: 14 amino acids. V was trimmed by 2 bases and J by 4 bases, leaving 12 bases between them. Per germline, CDR1 MGHDK and CDR2 SYGVNS.

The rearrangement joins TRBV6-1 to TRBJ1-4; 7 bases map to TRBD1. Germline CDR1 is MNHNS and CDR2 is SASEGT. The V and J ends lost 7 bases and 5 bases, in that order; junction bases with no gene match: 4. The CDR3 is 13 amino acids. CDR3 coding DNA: TGTGCCAGCACTCGGACAGGAAATGAAAAACTGTTTTTT. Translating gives CASTRTGNEKLFF.

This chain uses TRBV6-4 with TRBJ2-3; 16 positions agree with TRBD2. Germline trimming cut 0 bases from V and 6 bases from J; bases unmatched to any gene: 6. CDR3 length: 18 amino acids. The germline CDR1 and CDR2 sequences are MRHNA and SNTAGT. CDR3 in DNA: TGTGCCAGCAGTGACTCGGGACTAGCGGGAGGGCCTGGTGATACGCAGTATTTT. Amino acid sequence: CASSDSGLAGGPGDTQYF.

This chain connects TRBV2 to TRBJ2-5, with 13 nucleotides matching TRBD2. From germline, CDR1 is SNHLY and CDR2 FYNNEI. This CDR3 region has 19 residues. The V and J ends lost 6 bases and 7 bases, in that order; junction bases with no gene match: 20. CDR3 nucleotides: TGTGCCAGCAGGCTCGGAGGTGATTGGACTAGCGGGGGCCTAGGGACCCAGTACTTC. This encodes CASRLGGDWTSGGLGTQYF.

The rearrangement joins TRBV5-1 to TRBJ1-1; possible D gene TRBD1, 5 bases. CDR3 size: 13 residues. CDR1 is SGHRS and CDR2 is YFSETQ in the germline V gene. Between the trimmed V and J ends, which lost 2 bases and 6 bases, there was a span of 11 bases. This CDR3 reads CASSLGTGAEAFF. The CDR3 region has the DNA TGCGCCAGCAGCTTAGGGACGGGGGCTGAAGCTTTCTTT. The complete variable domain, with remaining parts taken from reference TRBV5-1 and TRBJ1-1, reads KAGVTQTPRYLIKTRGQQVTLSCSPISGHRSVSWYQQTPGQGLQFLFEYFSETQRNKGNFPGRFSGRQFSNSRSEMNVSTLELGDSALYLCASSLGTGAEAFFGQGTRLTVV.

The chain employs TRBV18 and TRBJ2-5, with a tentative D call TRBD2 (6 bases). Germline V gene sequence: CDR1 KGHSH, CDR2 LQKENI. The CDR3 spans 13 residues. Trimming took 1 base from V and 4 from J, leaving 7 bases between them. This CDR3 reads CASSPQEGETQYF. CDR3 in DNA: TGTGCCAGCTCACCACAGGAGGGAGAGACCCAGTACTTC.